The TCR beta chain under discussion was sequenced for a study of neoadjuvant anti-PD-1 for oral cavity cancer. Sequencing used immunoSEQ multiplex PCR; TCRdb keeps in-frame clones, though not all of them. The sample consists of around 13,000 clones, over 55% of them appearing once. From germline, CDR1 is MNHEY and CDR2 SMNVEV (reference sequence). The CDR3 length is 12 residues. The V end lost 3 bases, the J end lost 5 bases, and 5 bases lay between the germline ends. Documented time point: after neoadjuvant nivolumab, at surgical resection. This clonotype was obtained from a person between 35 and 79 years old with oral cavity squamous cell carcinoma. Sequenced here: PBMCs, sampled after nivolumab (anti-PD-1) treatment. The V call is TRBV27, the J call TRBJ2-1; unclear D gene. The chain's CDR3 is CASSFGHNEQFF. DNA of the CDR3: TGTGCCAGCAGTTTCGGACACAATGAGCAGTTCTTC.